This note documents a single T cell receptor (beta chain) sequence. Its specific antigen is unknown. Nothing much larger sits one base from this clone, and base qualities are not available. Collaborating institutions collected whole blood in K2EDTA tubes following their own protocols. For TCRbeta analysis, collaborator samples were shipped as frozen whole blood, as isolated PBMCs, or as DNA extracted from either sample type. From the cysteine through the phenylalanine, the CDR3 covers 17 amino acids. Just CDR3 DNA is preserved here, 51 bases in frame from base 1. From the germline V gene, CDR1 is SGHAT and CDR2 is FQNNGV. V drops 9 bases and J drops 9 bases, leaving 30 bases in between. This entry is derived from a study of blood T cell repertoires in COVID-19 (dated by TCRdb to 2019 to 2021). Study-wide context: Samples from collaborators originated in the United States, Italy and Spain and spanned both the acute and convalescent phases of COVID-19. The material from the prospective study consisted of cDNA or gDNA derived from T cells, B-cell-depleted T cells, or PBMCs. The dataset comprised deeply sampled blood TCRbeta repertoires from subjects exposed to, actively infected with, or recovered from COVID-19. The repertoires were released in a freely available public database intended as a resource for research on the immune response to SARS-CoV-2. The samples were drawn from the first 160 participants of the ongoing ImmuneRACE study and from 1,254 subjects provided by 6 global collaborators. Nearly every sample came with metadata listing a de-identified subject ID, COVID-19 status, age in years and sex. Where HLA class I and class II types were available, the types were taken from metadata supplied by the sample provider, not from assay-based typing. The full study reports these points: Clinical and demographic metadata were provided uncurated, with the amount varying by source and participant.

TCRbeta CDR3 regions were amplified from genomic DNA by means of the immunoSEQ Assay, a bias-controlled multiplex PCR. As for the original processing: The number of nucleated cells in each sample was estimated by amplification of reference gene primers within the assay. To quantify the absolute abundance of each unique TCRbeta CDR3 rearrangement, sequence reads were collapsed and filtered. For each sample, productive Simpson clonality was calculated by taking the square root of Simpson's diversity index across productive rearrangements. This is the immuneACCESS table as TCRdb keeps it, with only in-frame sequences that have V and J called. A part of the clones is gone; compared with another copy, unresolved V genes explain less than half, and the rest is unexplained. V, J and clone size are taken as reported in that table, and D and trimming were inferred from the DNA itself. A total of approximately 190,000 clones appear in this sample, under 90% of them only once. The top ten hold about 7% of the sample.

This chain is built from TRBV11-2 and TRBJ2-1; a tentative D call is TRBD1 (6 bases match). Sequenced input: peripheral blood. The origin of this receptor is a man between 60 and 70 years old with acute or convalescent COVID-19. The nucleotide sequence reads TGTGCCAGTGCCGGGACCCGCGGACAGCGGAGCGTTTTTGAGCAGTTCTTC. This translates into CASAGTRGQRSVFEQFF. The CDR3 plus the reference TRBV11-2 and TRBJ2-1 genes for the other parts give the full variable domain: EAGVAQSPRYKIIEKRQSVAFWCNPISGHATLYWYQQILGQGPKLLIQFQNNGVVDDSQLPKDRFSAERLKGVDSTLKIQPAKLEDSAVYLCASAGTRGQRSVFEQFFGPGTRLTVL.